Following are 27 T cell receptor beta chains from one sample sequenced in a study of vaccination and CD4 T cells after COVID-19. These receptors lack a known antigen. Cultured CD4+ T cell DNA was sequenced using the Oncomine TCR Beta short-read assay. TCRdb called the PCR reads again in MiXCR, with one record for every CDR3 protein. There are roughly 20,000 distinct CDR3 sequences in the sample; under 30% occur only once, and roughly 10% lies in the top ten. Described treatment: roughly 10-day PBMC culture with coronavirus spike peptide pools or control peptides (ViraFEST assay). Sequenced sample: cultured CD4+ T cells from blood. These TCRs come from a human donor with COVID-19.

Concerning this clonotype: The germline gene is not matched at one end of the junction; a read error may be the cause. This rearrangement joins TRBV7-6 to TRBJ2-5, with 13 bases lining up with TRBD2. This CDR3 contains 14 residues. Germline assignment: CDR1 SGHVS and CDR2 FNYEAQ. The CDR3 is CASKGLAGQETQYF. CDR3 coding DNA: TGTGCTAGCAAGGGACTAGCGGGACAAGAGACCCAGTACTTC.

The chain is built from TRBV6-1 and TRBJ1-3, with TRBD1 as a possible D gene (6 bases). Germline V CDR1 and CDR2: MNHNS, SASEGT. V was shortened by 5 bases and J by 6 bases, with 17 bases between the two germline ends. The CDR3 runs 15 residues. CDR3 amino acids: CASSLTPGAENTIYF. The CDR3 nucleotides read TGTGCCAGCAGTCTCACCCCAGGGGCCGAAAACACCATATATTTT.

This clonotype appeared a few times. This chain links TRBV28 with TRBJ2-2, with TRBD1 as a possible D gene (6 bases). The V gene's germline CDR1 is MDHEN and CDR2 SYDVKM. The CDR3 spans 14 residues. The V end lost 10 bases, the J end lost 0 bases, and 12 bases lay between the germline ends. The CDR3 DNA sequence: TGTGCCACTATACAGGGCCCGAACACCGGGGAGCTGTTTTTT. Amino acids: CATIQGPNTGELFF.

In its sample, this clonotype was seen once. This chain connects TRBV7-2 to TRBJ1-4; tentatively, D is TRBD1 (5 bases). Deletions cut 6 bases from V and 0 bases from J, with 14 bases between. This CDR3 contains 16 residues. From germline, CDR1 is SGHTA and CDR2 FQGNSA. CDR3 amino acids: CASSSGQGTTNEKLFF. DNA of the CDR3: TGTGCCAGCAGTTCCGGGCAGGGTACAACTAATGAAAAACTGTTTTTT.

The CDR3 is CASSFSLSGGAETQYF. DNA of the CDR3: TGCGCCAGCAGCTTCTCACTAAGCGGGGGGGCAGAGACCCAGTACTTC. The genes are TRBV5-1 and TRBJ2-5; 10 bases agree with TRBD2. CDR1 is SGHRS, CDR2 YFSETQ, per germline. V shed 2 bases, J shed 4 bases, and the junction held 8 bases outside the gene matches. The CDR3 runs 16 residues.

This rearrangement joins TRBV30 to TRBJ1-1, with TRBD1 as a possible D gene (6 bases). With 0 bases removed from V and 0 bases from J, the gap between germline ends came to 11 bases. The CDR3 spans 15 residues. Germline V CDR1 and CDR2: GTSNPN, SVGIG (reference sequence). CDR3 DNA sequence: TGTGCCTGGAGTGTACGCGGGACACTGAACACTGAAGCTTTCTTT. Amino acids: CAWSVRGTLNTEAFF.

V and J are TRBV20-1 and TRBJ2-5; D possibly corresponds to TRBD2 (7 bases). CDR3 length: 14 residues. Germline V gene data show CDR1 as DFQATT and CDR2 as SNEGSKA (reference sequence). Trimming left V 6 bases short and J 5 bases short, with 19 bases between. The CDR3 loop reads CSAQESRGGETQYF. The CDR3 nucleotides read TGCAGTGCCCAAGAGAGTAGGGGGGGGGAGACCCAGTACTTC.

The chain links TRBV11-2 to TRBJ2-7; 9 positions match TRBD1. With 5 bases clipped from V and 2 bases from J, the junction kept 4 bases outside the gene matches. There are 14 residues in the CDR3. Germline-derived CDR1 and CDR2 are SGHAT and FQNNGV. The CDR3 DNA sequence: TGTGCCAGCAGCATCGGGACAGGGACCTACGAGCAGTACTTC. Translated, it gives CASSIGTGTYEQYF.

The genes are TRBV28 and TRBJ1-2; a possible D gene is TRBD1 (5 bases). V lost 5 bases and J 2 bases, leaving 12 bases between the germline ends. From germline, CDR1 is MDHEN and CDR2 SYDVKM. The CDR3 is made up of 14 amino acids. For the CDR3, the DNA is TGTGCCAGCAGTAACGACAGCCTCAACTATGGCTACACCTTC. This gives the protein CASSNDSLNYGYTF.

In this sample, this clonotype turned up a few times. The rearrangement uses TRBV24-1 and TRBJ1-5; a weak D match, TRBD1 (5 bases). The V gene's germline CDR1 is KGHDR and CDR2 SFDVKD. V was clipped by 2 bases and J by 3 bases, with 10 bases between them. The CDR3 is 15 amino acids. CDR3 region: CATSDSGLPNQPQHF. CDR3 nucleotide sequence: TGTGCCACCAGTGATTCGGGACTACCCAATCAGCCCCAGCATTTT.

The DNA of the CDR3 is TGTGCCAGTAGTAACAGGGGAGATCAGCCCCAGCATTTT. This translates into CASSNRGDQPQHF. The gene calls are TRBV19 and TRBJ1-5, with 7 bases identical to TRBD1. CDR3 length: 13 amino acids. The V gene end was trimmed by 4 bases and the J gene end by 5 bases; junction bases not matched to a gene: 2. Germline CDR1 LNHDA, CDR2 SQIVND (reference sequence).

This clonotype was seen a few times. This chain links TRBV7-9 with TRBJ1-1; D gene ambiguous. Trimming left V 0 bases short and J 4 bases short, with 9 bases between. This CDR3 region has 14 residues. Germline CDR1 SEHNR, CDR2 FQNEAQ (reference sequence). The CDR3 here is CASSLAGLGTEAFF. The CDR3 region has the DNA TGTGCCAGCAGCTTAGCAGGGTTGGGCACTGAAGCTTTCTTT.

V usage is TRBV28 and J usage is TRBJ1-2, with D possibly being TRBD1 (5 bases). The CDR3 is 15 residues long. The V end lost 5 bases, the J end lost 5 bases, and 18 bases lay between the germline ends. The germline CDR1 and CDR2 sequences are MDHEN and SYDVKM. The CDR3 DNA reads TGTGCCAGCAGTCCAGGGACGGTGAGAGGGTATGGCTACACCTTC. This codes for CASSPGTVRGYGYTF.

The rearrangement links TRBV4-1 to TRBJ2-2; 9 bases are a match to TRBD2. Germline trimming cut 0 bases from V and 7 bases from J; bases unmatched to any gene: 6. This CDR3 is 16 amino acids long. Germline assignment: CDR1 MGHRA and CDR2 YSYEKL. CDR3 coding DNA: TGCGCCAGCAGCCAAGAGGGCGGGGGGGCGATCGGGGAGCTGTTTTTT. It yields the protein CASSQEGGGAIGELFF.

The chain has TRBV10-3 and TRBJ1-2; 9 bases are shared with TRBD1. The V gene's germline CDR1 is ENHRY and CDR2 SYGVKD. The length of the CDR3 is 12 residues. V trimming: 6 bases; J trimming: 4 bases; junction bases outside the gene matches: 0. The CDR3 sequence: CAIRQGAYGYTF. As DNA, the CDR3 is TGTGCCATCAGACAGGGGGCCTATGGCTACACCTTC.

This clonotype was observed a few times. The chain couples TRBV10-3 to TRBJ2-5; 11 bases map to TRBD1. This CDR3 region has 15 residues. CDR1 ENHRY and CDR2 SYGVKD come from the germline V gene. J was trimmed by 4 bases and V by 6 bases; bases with no gene match: 7. CDR3 in DNA: TGTGCCATCAGCCGGGACAGGGGGGGGACAGAGACCCAGTACTTC. This gives the protein CAISRDRGGTETQYF.

Of note for this clonotype: A junction boundary mismatches the germline segment, possibly from a read error. This sequence joins TRBV6-1 and TRBJ2-5; a weak D match, TRBD2 (7 bases). The CDR3 totals 16 residues. The germline CDR1 and CDR2 sequences are MNHNS and SASEGT. The CDR3 spells CASSEGEGVGQETQCF. The CDR3 region has the DNA TGTGCCAGCAGTGAAGGGGAGGGGGTGGGCCAAGAGACCCAGTGCTTC.

The V gene is TRBV27, the J gene TRBJ1-1; perhaps TRBD1 as D (6 bases). With 0 bases removed from V and 4 bases from J, the gap between germline ends came to 6 bases. CDR3 length equals 13 residues. CDR1 is MNHEY, CDR2 SMNVEV, per germline (reference sequence). CDR3 nucleotides: TGTGCCAGCAGTTTATCCAGGGGCACTGAAGCTTTCTTT. Translation: CASSLSRGTEAFF.

This clonotype is labeled as medium-sized (0.01 to 0.1%). This chain connects TRBV20-1 to TRBJ1-5; D gene uncertain. CDR1 is DFQATT, CDR2 SNEGSKA, per germline (reference sequence). This CDR3 is 14 amino acids long. V dropped 4 bases and J dropped 2 bases, with 12 bases sitting between them. The CDR3 sequence is CSAKRPDGNQPQHF. CDR3 nucleotide sequence: TGCAGTGCTAAACGTCCGGATGGCAATCAGCCCCAGCATTTT.

V is TRBV7-9 and J is TRBJ2-1; 9 bases map to TRBD2. CDR1 is SEHNR and CDR2 is FQNEAQ in the germline V gene (reference sequence). The CDR3 runs to 15 residues. The trim removed 5 bases at V and 4 bases at J, leaving 6 bases unmatched. CDR3 nucleotide sequence: TGTGCCAGCAGCCTTTCTAGCGGGGCTTACAATGAGCAGTTCTTC. Protein product: CASSLSSGAYNEQFF.

CDR3 residues: CASSEANRLNTEAFF. The CDR3 DNA is TGTGCCAGCAGTGAAGCGAACAGATTGAACACTGAAGCTTTCTTT. The chain joins TRBV2 to TRBJ1-1; D unclear. The CDR3 consists of 15 residues. Germline V gene lookup returns CDR1 SNHLY and CDR2 FYNNEI. The V and J ends lost 0 bases and 0 bases respectively, with 8 bases between them.

The V call is TRBV12-3 or TRBV12-4, the J call TRBJ2-7; TRBD1 might be the D (6 bases). V dropped 0 bases and J dropped 0 bases, with 12 bases sitting between them. The CDR3 spans 16 residues. The CDR3 spells CASSLARSTGSYEQYF. The CDR3 bases are TGTGCCAGCAGTTTAGCCCGATCGACAGGCTCCTACGAGCAGTACTTC.

This clonotype has more than one count but fewer than ten. The chain links TRBV7-2 to TRBJ2-2; TRBD2 is a possible D gene (5 bases). Trimming left V 4 bases short and J 7 bases short, with 19 bases between. CDR1 and CDR2 (germline): SGHTA, FQGNSA. This CDR3 spans 16 amino acids. The CDR3 nucleotides read TGTGCCAGCAGCTCCGCGCGGGCCGACTCGGGCGGGGAGCTGTTTTTT. As protein: CASSSARADSGGELFF.

This clonotype has only a few counts. The chain couples TRBV12-3 or TRBV12-4 to TRBJ1-5; D is unresolved. V was shortened by 1 base and J by 0 bases, with 7 bases between the two germline ends. The CDR3 is 15 residues long. The CDR3, as DNA: TGTGCCAGCAGTTTAGACCAGAATAGCAATCAGCCCCAGCATTTT. This sequence encodes CASSLDQNSNQPQHF.

As DNA, the CDR3 is TGTGCCAGCAGCTTGGCTTCGGATTACTATGGCTACACCTTC. This gives the protein CASSLASDYYGYTF. The V and J genes are TRBV5-6 and TRBJ1-2, with D unclear. Deletions cut 0 bases from V and 3 bases from J, with 9 bases between. Germline V gene sequence: CDR1 SGHDT, CDR2 YYEEEE. The CDR3 runs 14 residues.

This clonotype has a handful of counts. This rearrangement joins TRBV2 to TRBJ2-5, with 11 bases aligning to TRBD2. The length of the CDR3 is 16 residues. The germline V gene encodes CDR1 SNHLY and CDR2 FYNNEI. Trimming removed 4 bases from V and 2 bases from J; junction bases left unmatched: 6. This CDR3 is CASSGGLAVIQETQYF. The CDR3 nucleotides are TGTGCCAGCAGTGGGGGACTAGCGGTGATTCAAGAGACCCAGTACTTC.

This clonotype was detected only a few times. The rearrangement uses TRBV7-9 and TRBJ1-6; possibly TRBD1 for D (5 bases). Trimming removed 4 bases at V and 8 bases at J, with 12 bases between. The CDR3 contains 14 residues. Looked up from germline, CDR1 is SEHNR and CDR2 is FQNEAQ (reference sequence). In DNA form, the CDR3 reads TGTGCCAGCAGCTCGCGGGGACCTCATTCACCCCTCCACTTT. Its protein product is CASSSRGPHSPLHF.